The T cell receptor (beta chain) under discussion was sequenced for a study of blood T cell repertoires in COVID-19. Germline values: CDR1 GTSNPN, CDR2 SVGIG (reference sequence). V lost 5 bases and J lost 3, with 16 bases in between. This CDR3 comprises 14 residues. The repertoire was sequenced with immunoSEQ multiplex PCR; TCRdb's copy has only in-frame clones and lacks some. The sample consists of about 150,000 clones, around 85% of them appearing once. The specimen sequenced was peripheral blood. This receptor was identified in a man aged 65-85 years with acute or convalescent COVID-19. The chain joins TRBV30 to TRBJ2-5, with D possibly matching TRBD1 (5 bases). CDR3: CAWSPKTVEETQYF. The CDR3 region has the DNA TGTGCCTGGTCTCCCAAGACAGTAGAAGAGACCCAGTACTTC.